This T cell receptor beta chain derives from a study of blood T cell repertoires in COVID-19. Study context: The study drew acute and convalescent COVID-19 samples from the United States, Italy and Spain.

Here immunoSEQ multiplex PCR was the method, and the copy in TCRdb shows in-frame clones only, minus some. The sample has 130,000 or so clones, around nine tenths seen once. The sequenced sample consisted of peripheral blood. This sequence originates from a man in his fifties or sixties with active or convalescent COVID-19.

CDR3 sequence reads: CASSLWTSGRAGETQYF. The CDR3 nucleotides read TGTGCCAGCAGCTTATGGACTAGCGGGAGGGCCGGAGAGACCCAGTACTTC. This chain connects TRBV7-3 to TRBJ2-5, with TRBD2 matching over 15 bases. Germline V gene sequence: CDR1 SGHTA, CDR2 FQGTGA. The CDR3 extends over 17 amino acids. The junction had 5 bases not matched to a gene; V was cut back by 2 bases and J by 4 bases.